The clone carrying this T cell receptor beta chain was seen a handful of times. The sample comes from a study of T cells in Graves' hyperthyroidism and ophthalmopathy. Diagnostic decisions used clinical symptoms, serum thyroxine and TRAb, thyroid ultrasound and orbital computed tomography. Amplification of TCR beta CDR3 regions used RNA as the template. During a first-round RT-PCR of the TCR CDR3, the HTBI primer set was used. Each CDR3 protein gets one entry after TCRdb re-called the multiplex PCR reads with MiXCR. This sample has more than 450,000 distinct CDR3 sequences; around 15% occur once, and the top ten carry approximately 15%. Per germline, CDR1 MDHEN and CDR2 SYDVKM. Trimming took 7 bases from V and 8 from J, leaving 15 bases between them. The CDR3 contains 13 residues.

V and J are TRBV28 and TRBJ1-5; D is ambiguous. The TCR originated in a woman aged 35 to 49 with Graves' hyperthyroidism. Sequenced: blood. The CDR3 sequence is CASMSKLREPQHF. The CDR3 nucleotides are TGTGCCAGCATGTCAAAGCTTAGGGAGCCCCAGCATTTT.